Sequencing of this T cell receptor beta chain was carried out in a study of beta chain features in type 1 diabetes. Study conclusions and caveats: TCRB CDR3 length was moderately but significantly reduced in all four CD4+ subsets of Type 1 diabetes patients.

This CDR3 comprises 13 residues. Germline V lookup: CDR1 GTSNPN, CDR2 SVGIG (reference sequence). V was trimmed by 3 bases and J by 7 bases, leaving 13 bases between them. The authors reverse transcribed all of the isolated RNA, so sequencing captured expressed TCRB transcripts. TCRdb keeps only in-frame clones here, not all; method: immunoSEQ multiplex PCR. The table records about 230,000 clones, 9.6% of them present only once. This clone was counted a few times. Its specificity is not known. This chain connects TRBV30 to TRBJ1-5; no firm D call. This receptor was obtained from a woman in her late teens or twenties in good health. Sequenced input: naive CD4+ T cells from blood. The CDR3 DNA is TGTGCCTGGAGCGACGGTGGGCAACAGCCCCAGCATTTT. Residues: CAWSDGGQQPQHF.